The subject of this entry is one T cell receptor (beta chain). As yet, its antigen is unknown. These data belong to a study of neoadjuvant nivolumab and ipilimumab in lung cancer. General study results and limits: Blood richness before therapy tracked richness in tumors resected after neoadjuvant therapy. A small number of samples were TCR sequenced.

V was pared by 4 bases and J by 6 bases, with 6 bases between. The CDR3 length is 12 residues. Germline V gives CDR1 MGHRA, CDR2 YSYEKL. Libraries were prepared by immunoSEQ multiplex PCR; TCRdb keeps only in-frame clonotypes and omits some of them. The table shows tens of thousands of clones, with approximately 84% occurring only once. This TCR was recovered from an adult with non-small cell lung cancer. This chain uses TRBV4-1 with TRBJ2-2, with unresolved D. Material: peripheral blood, obtained before neoadjuvant nivolumab, alone or with ipilimumab. The CDR3 DNA reads TGCGCCAGCAGCCTCCCCTCCGGGGAGCTGTTTTTT. Its protein product is CASSLPSGELFF.